These 18 T cell receptor beta chains share one sample of origin, sequenced in a study of blood T cell repertoires in COVID-19. Measured with immunoSEQ multiplex PCR; TCRdb has only the in-frame clones, and not every one. The sample lists about 53,000 clones; roughly 77% were seen once. Source material: peripheral blood. The receptors here all came from a man aged 65 to 85 with active or convalescent COVID-19.

This rearrangement joins TRBV14 to TRBJ2-3, with D unclear. CDR3 length: 14 amino acids. CDR1 is SGHDN, CDR2 FVKESK, per germline. Trimming took off 3 bases at V and 2 bases at J, with 9 bases between the two ends. The CDR3 sequence: CASSHSGFTDTQYF. DNA for the CDR3: TGTGCCAGCAGCCACTCCGGGTTCACAGATACGCAGTATTTT. The complete variable domain, with remaining parts taken from reference TRBV14 and TRBJ2-3, reads EAGVTQFPSHSVIEKGQTVTLRCDPISGHDNLYWYRRVMGKEIKFLLHFVKESKQDESGMPNNRFLAERTGGTYSTLKVQPAELEDSGVYFCASSHSGFTDTQYFGPGTRLTVL.

V and J are TRBV6-5 and TRBJ1-5; 7 bases fit TRBD1. The CDR3 sequence is 14 residues long. The V and J ends lost 4 bases and 9 bases, in that order; junction bases with no gene match: 9. Germline-derived CDR1 and CDR2 are MNHEY and SVGAGI. This chain's CDR3 is CASSSQGSPRPQHF. CDR3 DNA: TGTGCCAGCAGTTCACAGGGGTCCCCTCGGCCCCAGCATTTT.

The rearrangement links TRBV27 to TRBJ1-2; TRBD1 matches 8 bases. The CDR3 has 13 residues. From germline, CDR1 is MNHEY and CDR2 SMNVEV (reference sequence). Trimming at V came to 5 bases and at J to 8 bases, leaving 7 bases not matched to a gene. The CDR3: CASSLRQGKGYTF. The DNA for the CDR3 is TGTGCCAGCAGTCTACGACAGGGGAAGGGCTACACCTTC.

This clone was observed a few times. The genes are TRBV16 and TRBJ1-4; TRBD1 agrees at 10 bases. This CDR3 spans 17 amino acids. Trimming removed 2 bases from V and 3 bases from J; junction bases left unmatched: 6. Germline V CDR1 and CDR2: KGHSY, FQNENV. The CDR3 region is CASSQLLGQGANEKLFF. The CDR3 DNA follows: TGTGCCAGCAGCCAACTTCTCGGACAGGGGGCTAATGAAAAACTGTTTTTT.

The sample holds one count of this clone. This chain connects TRBV7-9 to TRBJ2-7, with 10 bases matching TRBD2. Looked up from germline, CDR1 is SEHNR and CDR2 is FQNEAQ (reference sequence). The CDR3 loop spans 15 amino acids. The V and J ends lost 5 bases and 2 bases, in that order; junction bases with no gene match: 6. The DNA for the CDR3 is TGTGCCAGCAGCGCAAGGACTAGCGGCACCTACGAGCAGTACTTC. This gives the protein CASSARTSGTYEQYF.

The chain recombines TRBV19 with TRBJ1-6, with a tentative D call TRBD1 (6 bases). CDR3 length equals 13 residues. Germline V gives CDR1 LNHDA, CDR2 SQIVND (reference sequence). V was clipped by 8 bases and J by 9 bases, with 14 bases between them. CDR3 in amino acids: CASGDGGRSPLHF. The CDR3 nucleotides are TGTGCCAGTGGGGACGGGGGGCGTTCACCCCTCCACTTT.

This chain joins TRBV2 and TRBJ1-2; D may be TRBD1 (6 bases). V was cut by 6 bases and J by 0 bases, with 11 bases left in between. Germline-derived CDR1 and CDR2 are SNHLY and FYNNEI. The CDR3 is 14 amino acids. The CDR3 nucleotides are TGTGCCAGCAGACCGGACAGAACTAACTATGGCTACACCTTC. Encoded protein: CASRPDRTNYGYTF.

The rearrangement joins TRBV10-2 to TRBJ1-1; D unresolved. The V and J ends lost 2 bases and 4 bases respectively, with 11 bases between them. The CDR3 extends over 14 amino acids. From germline, CDR1 is WSHSY and CDR2 SAAADI. The CDR3 sequence is CASSEAGVGTEAFF. The CDR3 DNA follows: TGCGCCAGCAGTGAGGCGGGAGTGGGCACTGAAGCTTTCTTT.

This chain joins TRBV6-5 and TRBJ1-5; unclear D gene. The CDR3 consists of 14 residues. The germline V gene has CDR1 MNHEY and CDR2 SVGAGI. The V and J ends lost 3 bases and 11 bases respectively, with 17 bases between them. CDR3 DNA sequence: TGTGCCAGCAGTTATGGGAGACCTCTGGGAGCCCAGCATTTT. The encoded protein is CASSYGRPLGAQHF.

V and J are TRBV7-2 and TRBJ2-7; 7 bases fit TRBD2. Germline V gives CDR1 SGHTA, CDR2 FQGNSA. V was pared by 1 base and J by 0 bases, with 3 bases of the junction left unmatched. The CDR3 is made up of 15 amino acids. The CDR3 loop is CASSLGGGSSYEQYF. DNA of the CDR3: TGTGCCAGCAGCTTAGGAGGCGGGAGCTCCTACGAGCAGTACTTC.

The sample holds a few counts of this clone. The gene calls are TRBV5-1 and TRBJ1-1; 8 positions agree with TRBD1. The CDR3 has 14 residues. Trimming cost V 2 bases and J 11 bases; bases outside gene matches: 11. Germline loops: CDR1 SGHRS, CDR2 YFSETQ. The CDR3 nucleotides read TGCGCCAGCAGCTTAGCGACAGGGGAGGGAGAGGCTTTCTTT. Its protein product is CASSLATGEGEAFF.

V and J are TRBV18 and TRBJ2-1; D is possibly TRBD1 (5 bases). Trimming removed 6 bases at V and 4 bases at J, with 16 bases between. This CDR3 spans 15 amino acids. Germline V gives CDR1 KGHSH, CDR2 LQKENI. CDR3 coding DNA: TGTGCCAGCTCGGGGCTCCCCTTTCTTTACAATGAGCAGTTCTTC. It codes for CASSGLPFLYNEQFF.

In this sample, this clone turned up once. The chain has TRBV6-6 and TRBJ1-5, with D possibly being TRBD1 (6 bases). The length of the CDR3 is 11 residues. With 7 bases removed from V and 11 bases from J, the gap between germline ends came to 12 bases. Germline loops: CDR1 MNHNY, CDR2 SVGAGI (reference sequence). The CDR3 reads CASTTTGTQHF. CDR3 nucleotide sequence: TGTGCCAGCACTACTACAGGGACCCAGCATTTT.

The J gene is TRBJ1-2, the V gene TRBV6-5; the D is unclear. Germline V gene data show CDR1 as MNHEY and CDR2 as SVGAGI. V was shortened by 4 bases and J by 1 base, with 10 bases between the two germline ends. This CDR3 region has 14 residues. The DNA of the CDR3 is TGTGCCAGCAGTTTCGTCAGTGGTAACTATGGCTACACCTTC. Protein sequence: CASSFVSGNYGYTF.

The chain employs TRBV6-5 and TRBJ2-5; D is possibly TRBD1 (6 bases). CDR1 MNHEY and CDR2 SVGAGI come from the germline V gene. This CDR3 contains 14 residues. CDR3 sequence (DNA): TGTGCAGCAACCCGGGTAGGGGGCCAAGAGACCCAGTACTTC. Protein: CAATRVGGQETQYF.

The chain recombines TRBV7-2 with TRBJ1-1; 7 bases agree with TRBD1. CDR1 is SGHTA, CDR2 FQGNSA, per germline. Trimming took 3 bases from V and 2 from J; bases not matched to a gene: 3. This CDR3 spans 14 amino acids. In nucleotides, the CDR3 is TGTGCCAGCAGCTTCACAGGGGATAACACTGAAGCTTTCTTT. Protein sequence: CASSFTGDNTEAFF.

The gene calls are TRBV7-2 and TRBJ1-3; D is uncertain. This CDR3 is 15 amino acids long. CDR1 is SGHTA, CDR2 FQGNSA, per germline. Deletions cut 1 base from V and 0 bases from J, with 7 bases between. DNA for the CDR3: TGTGCCAGCAGCTTAGGAGCGGCCTCTGGAAACACCATATATTTT. This codes for CASSLGAASGNTIYF.

V usage is TRBV18 and J usage is TRBJ2-1, with 11 nucleotides matching TRBD2. Germline trimming cut 2 bases from V and 9 bases from J; bases unmatched to any gene: 9. In germline, CDR1 is KGHSH, CDR2 LQKENI. This CDR3 contains 16 residues. The CDR3 sequence is CASSPFTSGSRGEQFF. The DNA for the CDR3 is TGTGCCAGCTCACCATTTACTAGCGGGAGTAGGGGTGAGCAGTTCTTC. Complete variable domain (other parts from reference TRBV18 and TRBJ2-1): NAGVMQNPRHLVRRRGQEARLRCSPMKGHSHVYWYRQLPEEGLKFMVYLQKENIIDESGMPKERFSAEFPKEGPSILRIQQVVRGDSAAYFCASSPFTSGSRGEQFFGPGTRLTVL.